These 11 T cell receptor beta chains were all obtained from the same sample, sequenced in a study of Ad26.COV2.S vaccination and SARS-CoV-2 variants (dated by TCRdb to 2020 to 2023). Receptor amplification or capture employed the immunoSEQ multiplex PCR assay. TCRdb re-hosts the immuneACCESS table, in-frame sequences only. Its copies lack some clones; in the studies checked, an unresolved V gene accounts for under half of them, and the cause for the rest is not known. The sample has around 270,000 clones on record, roughly 87% of them singletons. Less than 3.5% of the sample rests with the top ten. The intended sense of this specimen's treatment or condition label: around 19 received Ad26.COV2.S at low or high dose, single or two shots; a few received placebo; per-sample allocation not given. For vaccine and placebo recipients, the sequenced repertoires came from samples collected on day 63 after the first injection.

Specimen: peripheral blood, collected in a trial of Ad26.COV2.S vaccine versus placebo. These TCRs come from a person aged 18-60 years who received the Ad26.COV2.S COVID-19 vaccine or a placebo.

V is TRBV29-1 and J is TRBJ2-1, with 8 bases matching TRBD2. There are 16 residues in the CDR3. The ends lost 0 bases at V and 4 bases at J; junction bases unmatched: 8. CDR1 is SQVTM and CDR2 is ANQGSEA in the germline V gene. The CDR3 sequence is CSVEDPTSGLYNEQFF. The CDR3 DNA sequence: TGCAGCGTTGAAGACCCCACTAGCGGCCTATACAATGAGCAGTTCTTC.

This clone was seen only once. The CDR3 nucleotides are TGCGCCAGCAGCCAAGAATCGGGGTACACAGATACGCAGTATTTT. It codes for CASSQESGYTDTQYF. The rearrangement uses TRBV4-3 and TRBJ2-3; tentatively, D is TRBD2 (5 bases). The CDR3 loop spans 15 amino acids. Germline V gene lookup returns CDR1 LGHNA and CDR2 YSLEER. V lost 0 bases and J 2 bases, leaving 9 bases between the germline ends.

This chain links TRBV9 with TRBJ2-3; tentatively, D is TRBD1 or TRBD2 (6 bases each). The CDR3 is 15 residues long. Trimming left V 2 bases short and J 4 bases short, with 14 bases between. Germline loops: CDR1 SGDLS, CDR2 YYNGEE. CDR3 loop: CASSVWGAEADTQYF. CDR3 nucleotide sequence: TGTGCCAGCAGCGTTTGGGGGGCCGAGGCAGATACGCAGTATTTT.

This clone was seen just once. The J gene is TRBJ1-1, the V gene TRBV9; TRBD1 matches at 9 bases. Germline V gene sequence: CDR1 SGDLS, CDR2 YYNGEE. CDR3 size: 14 residues. V gave up 1 base and J gave up 6 bases; unmatched junction bases: 4. The CDR3 here is CASSVLDRGPEAFF. In DNA form, the CDR3 reads TGTGCCAGCAGCGTATTGGACAGGGGCCCTGAAGCTTTCTTT.

The V call is TRBV19, the J call TRBJ1-1, with a weak D call TRBD1 (5 bases). The CDR3 covers 13 residues. V shed 6 bases and J shed 6 bases, with 14 bases lying between them. Germline values: CDR1 LNHDA, CDR2 SQIVND (reference sequence). As DNA, the CDR3 is TGTGCCAGTAGACAATCCGGGGCCCCTGAAGCTTTCTTT. Translated, it gives CASRQSGAPEAFF. The variable domain in full, completed from reference TRBV19 and TRBJ1-1, reads DGGITQSPKYLFRKEGQNVTLSCEQNLNHDAMYWYRQDPGQGLRLIYYSQIVNDFQKGDIAEGYSVSREKKESFPLTVTSAQKNPTAFYLCASRQSGAPEAFFGQGTRLTVV.

This chain links TRBV6-6 with TRBJ2-7, with a possible D match to TRBD2 (5 bases). This CDR3 spans 14 amino acids. Germline loops: CDR1 MNHNY, CDR2 SVGAGI (reference sequence). V was trimmed by 0 bases and J by 2 bases, leaving 8 bases between them. The CDR3 sequence is CASSYSRRTYEQYF. CDR3 nucleotide sequence: TGTGCCAGCAGTTACTCAAGGAGGACCTACGAGCAGTACTTC.

The CDR3 sequence is CATSRVAGELFF. CDR3 in DNA: TGTGCCACCAGCAGAGTAGCCGGGGAGCTGTTTTTT. V gene TRBV15 combines with J gene TRBJ2-2; D gene uncertain. The V end lost 1 base, the J end lost 6 bases, and 3 bases lay between the germline ends. Germline values: CDR1 LNHNV, CDR2 YYDKDF (reference sequence). The CDR3 covers 12 residues. The full variable domain, with the rest looked up from reference TRBV15 and TRBJ2-2, is DAMVIQNPRYQVTQFGKPVTLSCSQTLNHNVMYWYQQKSSQAPKLLFHYYDKDFNNEADTPDNFQSRRPNTSFCFLDIRSPGLGDTAMYLCATSRVAGELFFGEGSRLTVL.

The chain joins TRBV6-2 or TRBV6-3 to TRBJ2-1; the match to TRBD2 covers 11 bases. The CDR3 is made up of 15 amino acids. Trimming removed 6 bases from V and 5 bases from J; junction bases left unmatched: 6. Germline assignment: CDR1 MNHEY and CDR2 SVGEGT. The CDR3 sequence is CASRPTSGRNNEQFF. CDR3 coding DNA: TGTGCCAGCAGACCTACTAGCGGGAGAAACAATGAGCAGTTCTTC.

The chain couples TRBV20-1 to TRBJ2-7; possibly TRBD1 for D (5 bases). This CDR3 has 11 residues. Trimming took off 3 bases at V and 4 bases at J, with 7 bases between the two ends. Germline V gene sequence: CDR1 DFQATT, CDR2 SNEGSKA (reference sequence). The CDR3 loop reads CSASHRYEQYV. CDR3 coding DNA: TGCAGTGCTAGTCACAGGTACGAGCAGTACGTC.

This clone was detected a few times. The gene calls are TRBV2 and TRBJ1-3; TRBD1 might be the D (5 bases). With 5 bases removed from V and 8 bases from J, the gap between germline ends came to 19 bases. The CDR3 covers 15 residues. The germline CDR1 and CDR2 sequences are SNHLY and FYNNEI. The CDR3 is CASSSPGIPGDTIYF. CDR3 DNA sequence: TGTGCCAGCAGTTCACCAGGGATCCCTGGGGACACCATATATTTT.

The genes are TRBV5-6 and TRBJ2-5, with 10 bases lining up with TRBD2. V shed 3 bases, J shed 2 bases, and the junction held 13 bases outside the gene matches. The CDR3 is 18 residues long. The germline gives CDR1 SGHDT, CDR2 YYEEEE. The chain's CDR3 is CASSSLRTSGMLQETQYF. The CDR3 nucleotides read TGTGCCAGCAGCTCGCTAAGGACTAGCGGTATGCTACAAGAGACCCAGTACTTC.